The 8 T cell receptor beta chains below were found in one sample sequenced in a study of T cell repertoires in cytomegalovirus infection. Each CDR3 protein gets one entry after TCRdb re-called the reads with MiXCR. The profile covers hundreds of thousands of distinct CDR3 sequences, with about 33% appearing a single time and around 13% taken by the ten largest. Material for sequencing was PBMCs. These receptors all come from a human donor in good health (CMV status not recorded). Some clones in this sample may be carry-over from other donors' samples.

The table lists this clonotype with a few counts. This sequence joins TRBV5-6 and TRBJ2-4; D might be TRBD1 or TRBD2, each matching 5 bases. Germline V CDR1 and CDR2: SGHDT, YYEEEE. V was pared by 4 bases and J by 8 bases, with 19 bases between. The CDR3 runs 15 residues. The CDR3 sequence is CASSPRDRVTDIQYF. For the CDR3, the DNA is TGTGCCAGCAGCCCCCGGGACCGAGTAACAGACATTCAGTACTTC.

This clonotype was counted between two and nine times. V is TRBV6-6 and J is TRBJ1-1, with unresolved D. V gave up 2 bases and J gave up 3 bases, with 13 bases separating them. The CDR3 loop spans 15 amino acids. Germline CDR1 MNHNY, CDR2 SVGAGI (reference sequence). CDR3 sequence (DNA): TGTGCCAGCAGTTACAGGGTTGATAGGGACACTGAAGCTTTCTTT. Encoded protein: CASSYRVDRDTEAFF.

This clonotype was seen only a few times. The CDR3 sequence is CASSTGQGNIQYF. The CDR3, as DNA: TGTGCCAGCAGTACGGGACAAGGAAACATTCAGTACTTC. This chain connects TRBV6-2 or TRBV6-3 to TRBJ2-4; TRBD1 might be the D (6 bases). Germline V gene data show CDR1 as MNHEY and CDR2 as SVGEGT. The CDR3 consists of 13 residues. The V end lost 5 bases, the J end lost 6 bases, and 11 bases lay between the germline ends.

This clonotype was seen more than once but under ten times. This chain joins TRBV28 and TRBJ2-1; 7 nucleotides agree with TRBD1. V lost 6 bases to trimming and J lost 0 bases; unmatched junction nucleotides: 11. Germline V gene lookup returns CDR1 MDHEN and CDR2 SYDVKM. The CDR3 runs to 17 residues. The CDR3 coding sequence is TGTGCCAGCAGCCCGCCGCCGGGACAGAGCTCCTACAATGAGCAGTTCTTC. Protein product: CASSPPPGQSSYNEQFF.

The V gene is TRBV3-1, the J gene TRBJ1-6; D remains unclear. Germline V gene data show CDR1 as LGHDT and CDR2 as YNNKEL (reference sequence). V was trimmed by 4 bases and J by 0 bases, leaving 13 bases between them. This CDR3 region has 17 residues. Here the CDR3 reads CASSPSPTSSYNSPLHF. CDR3 bases: TGTGCCAGCAGCCCCTCGCCGACGAGCTCCTATAATTCACCCCTCCACTTT.

This clonotype was seen only a few times. This rearrangement joins TRBV24-1 to TRBJ2-3; no reliable D call. The ends were cut back, 0 bases at V and 2 bases at J, with 5 bases in the middle. This CDR3 region has 14 residues. Germline values: CDR1 KGHDR, CDR2 SFDVKD. The chain's CDR3 is CATSDLGNTDTQYF. The CDR3 bases are TGTGCCACCAGTGATTTGGGAAACACAGATACGCAGTATTTT.

The chain couples TRBV6-1 to TRBJ2-1, with TRBD2 matching over 11 bases. Germline-derived CDR1 and CDR2 are MNHNS and SASEGT. This CDR3 has 15 amino acids. The V and J ends lost 4 bases and 2 bases, in that order; junction bases with no gene match: 1. This CDR3 is CASSASGGPYNEQFF. The CDR3 coding sequence is TGTGCCAGCAGTGCTAGCGGGGGGCCCTACAATGAGCAGTTCTTC.

This chain links TRBV12-3 or TRBV12-4 with TRBJ2-7; the match to TRBD1 covers 11 bases. The V and J ends lost 7 bases and 6 bases, in that order; junction bases with no gene match: 5. The CDR3 has 13 residues. Here the CDR3 reads CASTSDRGLEQYF. The CDR3 region has the DNA TGTGCCAGCACCTCGGACAGGGGGCTCGAGCAGTACTTC.